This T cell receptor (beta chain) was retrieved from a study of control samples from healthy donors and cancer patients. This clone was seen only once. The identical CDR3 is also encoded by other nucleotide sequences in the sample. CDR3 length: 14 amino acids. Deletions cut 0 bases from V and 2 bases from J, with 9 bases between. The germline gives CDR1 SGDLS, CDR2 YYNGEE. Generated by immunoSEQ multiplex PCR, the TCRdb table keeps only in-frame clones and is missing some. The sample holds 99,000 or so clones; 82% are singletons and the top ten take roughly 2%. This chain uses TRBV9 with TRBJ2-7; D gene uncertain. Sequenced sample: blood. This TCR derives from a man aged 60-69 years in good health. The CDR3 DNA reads TGTGCCAGCAGCGTAGGACTGGCCACCTACGAGCAGTACTTC. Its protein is CASSVGLATYEQYF.